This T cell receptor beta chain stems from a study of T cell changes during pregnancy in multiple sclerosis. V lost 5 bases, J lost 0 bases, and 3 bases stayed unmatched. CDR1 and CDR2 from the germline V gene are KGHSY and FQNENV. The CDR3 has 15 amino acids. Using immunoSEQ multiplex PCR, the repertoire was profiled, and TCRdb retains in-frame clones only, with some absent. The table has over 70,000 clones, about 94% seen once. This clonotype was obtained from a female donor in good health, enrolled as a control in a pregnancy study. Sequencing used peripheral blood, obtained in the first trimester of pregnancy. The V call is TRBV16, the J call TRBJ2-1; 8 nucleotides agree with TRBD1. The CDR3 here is CASSKQGGSYNEQFF. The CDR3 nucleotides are TGTGCCAGCAGCAAACAGGGGGGCTCCTACAATGAGCAGTTCTTC.